The rows below give T cell receptor beta chains drawn from one sample of a study of vaccination and CD4 T cells after COVID-19. In TCRdb, the PCR reads were re-called with MiXCR into one record per CDR3 protein. The sample has about 20,000 distinct CDR3 sequences, approximately 40% seen once. Their recognized antigens are unknown. The material was CD4+ T cells from blood, cultured in vitro, obtained before SARS-CoV-2 vaccination. Receptors originate from a human donor who received a COVID-19 vaccine. Both conserved end residues are part of each CDR3. A D gene is named only where the DNA matches it firmly. Expanded clones are given a class, and other clones once, few, many or no size at all.

D gene: TRBD1; V gene: TRBV30; clone size: .; J gene: TRBJ1-5; CDR3 protein: CAWSAGQGAGQPQHF; CDR3 DNA: TGTGCCTGGAGCGCTGGACAGGGGGCTGGTCAGCCCCAGCATTTT
D gene: .; V gene: TRBV19; clone size: few; J gene: TRBJ1-1; CDR3 protein: CASSMSANTEAFF; CDR3 DNA: TGTGCCAGTAGTATGTCCGCGAACACTGAAGCTTTCTTT
D gene: TRBD2; V gene: TRBV30; clone size: .; J gene: TRBJ2-3; CDR3 protein: CAWSVLLAGQYF; CDR3 DNA: TGTGCCTGGAGTGTACTACTAGCGGGGCAATATTTT
D gene: TRBD1; V gene: TRBV20-1; clone size: few; J gene: TRBJ1-2; CDR3 protein: CSASFRDRGTNYGYTF; CDR3 DNA: TGCAGTGCTAGTTTCCGGGACAGGGGAACTAACTATGGCTACACCTTC
D gene: .; V gene: TRBV24-1; clone size: few; J gene: TRBJ2-5; CDR3 protein: CATSQGLETQYF; CDR3 DNA: TGTGCCACCAGTCAAGGGTTGGAGACCCAGTACTTC
D gene: .; V gene: TRBV20-1; clone size: few; J gene: TRBJ1-3; CDR3 protein: CSAAVASGNTIYF; CDR3 DNA: TGCAGTGCCGCGGTCGCCTCTGGAAACACCATATATTTT
D gene: .; V gene: TRBV20-1; clone size: few; J gene: TRBJ2-7; CDR3 protein: CSAKKRSYEQYF; CDR3 DNA: TGCAGTGCTAAGAAGCGCTCCTACGAGCAGTACTTC
D gene: TRBD1; V gene: TRBV10-3; clone size: .; J gene: TRBJ1-2; CDR3 protein: CAIKLGQPISLNYGYTF; CDR3 DNA: TGTGCCATAAAACTGGGACAGCCAATTTCCCTTAACTATGGCTACACCTTC
D gene: .; V gene: TRBV7-2; clone size: few; J gene: TRBJ1-2; CDR3 protein: CASSDGLPNYGYTF; CDR3 DNA: TGTGCCAGCAGCGATGGACTTCCGAACTATGGCTACACCTTC
D gene: .; V gene: TRBV25-1; clone size: medium-sized; J gene: TRBJ1-1; CDR3 protein: CASSEPTRNTEAFF; CDR3 DNA: TGTGCCAGCAGTGAACCCACAAGGAACACTGAAGCTTTCTTT
D gene: .; V gene: TRBV5-4; clone size: .; J gene: TRBJ1-1; CDR3 protein: CASSLLGGVNTEAFF; CDR3 DNA: TGTGCCAGCAGCTTGTTGGGAGGAGTGAACACTGAAGCTTTCTTT
D gene: .; V gene: TRBV6-1; clone size: few; J gene: TRBJ2-5; CDR3 protein: CASSRQFESGAPLETQYF; CDR3 DNA: TGTGCCAGCAGCCGACAATTCGAATCCGGGGCGCCTTTGGAGACCCAGTACTTC
D gene: .; V gene: TRBV29-1; clone size: .; J gene: TRBJ1-2; CDR3 protein: CSVRVSIYGYTF; CDR3 DNA: TGCAGCGTCCGGGTGTCGATTTATGGCTACACCTTC
D gene: .; V gene: TRBV19; clone size: .; J gene: TRBJ1-1; CDR3 protein: CASSIAWTANKRKTEAFF; CDR3 DNA: TGTGCCAGTAGTATAGCCTGGACAGCCAACAAACGAAAGACTGAAGCTTTCTTT
D gene: .; V gene: TRBV9; clone size: .; J gene: TRBJ2-5; CDR3 protein: CASSPGNRAGETQYF; CDR3 DNA: TGTGCCAGCAGCCCCGGCAATCGGGCGGGGGAGACCCAGTACTTC
D gene: TRBD1; V gene: TRBV7-3; clone size: few; J gene: TRBJ1-2; CDR3 protein: CASSFDSTGGIDGYTF; CDR3 DNA: TGTGCCAGCAGCTTTGATTCGACAGGGGGAATTGACGGCTACACCTTC
D gene: TRBD1; V gene: TRBV6-5; clone size: few; J gene: TRBJ1-4; CDR3 protein: CASSYPPGQGTKATNEKLFF; CDR3 DNA: TGTGCCAGCAGTTACCCCCCCGGACAGGGCACTAAAGCAACTAATGAAAAACTGTTTTTT
D gene: .; V gene: TRBV9; clone size: .; J gene: TRBJ1-1; CDR3 protein: CASSVGGRVNTEAFF; CDR3 DNA: TGTGCCAGCAGCGTAGGGGGACGGGTGAACACTGAAGCTTTCTTT
D gene: TRBD1; V gene: TRBV20-1; clone size: .; J gene: TRBJ1-2; CDR3 protein: CSTTRGRFEGYTF; CDR3 DNA: TGCAGTACGACCAGGGGGAGGTTCGAAGGCTACACCTTC
D gene: .; V gene: TRBV6-1; clone size: few; J gene: TRBJ1-6; CDR3 protein: CASRHLPRGRVVEPLHF; CDR3 DNA: TGTGCCAGCAGACATCTGCCTAGGGGCAGGGTGGTGGAACCCCTCCACTTT
D gene: TRBD1; V gene: TRBV18; clone size: .; J gene: TRBJ2-7; CDR3 protein: CASSPSGQGLDEQYF; CDR3 DNA: TGTGCCAGCTCACCAAGCGGACAGGGATTAGACGAGCAGTACTTC
D gene: TRBD1; V gene: TRBV6-1; clone size: few; J gene: TRBJ2-7; CDR3 protein: CASKTTGGADEQYF; CDR3 DNA: TGTGCCAGCAAAACCACAGGGGGCGCGGACGAGCAGTACTTC
D gene: TRBD1; V gene: TRBV12-3/TRBV12-4; clone size: .; J gene: TRBJ1-2; CDR3 protein: CASSQTGRGYTF; CDR3 DNA: TGTGCCAGCAGTCAGACAGGGCGCGGCTACACCTTC
D gene: .; V gene: TRBV30; clone size: .; J gene: TRBJ1-5; CDR3 protein: CAWSVPWARSGNQPQHF; CDR3 DNA: TGTGCCTGGAGTGTACCGTGGGCCAGAAGCGGCAATCAGCCCCAGCATTTT
D gene: .; V gene: TRBV6-2/TRBV6-3; clone size: once; J gene: TRBJ1-1; CDR3 protein: CASSKRDTEAFF; CDR3 DNA: TGTGCCAGCAGTAAGCGGGACACTGAAGCTTTCTTT
D gene: .; V gene: TRBV6-1; clone size: few; J gene: TRBJ1-2; CDR3 protein: CASSRLGGGTGLYGYTF; CDR3 DNA: TGTGCCAGCAGTAGGCTTGGGGGAGGAACTGGGCTCTATGGCTACACCTTC
D gene: .; V gene: TRBV24-1; clone size: .; J gene: TRBJ2-5; CDR3 protein: CATSDGHQETQYF; CDR3 DNA: TGTGCCACCAGTGATGGCCATCAAGAGACCCAGTACTTC
D gene: TRBD2; V gene: TRBV7-2; clone size: .; J gene: TRBJ2-3; CDR3 protein: CASSGLAGKDTQYF; CDR3 DNA: TGTGCCAGCAGCGGACTAGCGGGGAAAGATACGCAGTATTTT
D gene: TRBD2; V gene: TRBV28; clone size: .; J gene: TRBJ2-1; CDR3 protein: CASSLGGASSNEQFF; CDR3 DNA: TGTGCCAGCAGTTTGGGAGGGGCCTCCTCCAATGAGCAGTTCTTC
D gene: TRBD1; V gene: TRBV12-3/TRBV12-4; clone size: .; J gene: TRBJ2-7; CDR3 protein: CASNSRDRDPYEQYF; CDR3 DNA: TGTGCCAGCAATTCCCGGGACAGGGATCCCTACGAGCAGTACTTC
D gene: TRBD1; V gene: TRBV4-2; clone size: .; J gene: TRBJ1-2; CDR3 protein: CASSATGGISYGYTF; CDR3 DNA: TGTGCCAGCAGCGCAACAGGGGGCATTAGTTATGGCTACACCTTC
D gene: TRBD2; V gene: TRBV12-3/TRBV12-4; clone size: .; J gene: TRBJ2-1; CDR3 protein: CASSYSAGAYNEQFF; CDR3 DNA: TGTGCCAGCAGTTATTCAGCGGGAGCCTACAATGAGCAGTTCTTC
D gene: .; V gene: TRBV7-9; clone size: .; J gene: TRBJ1-5; CDR3 protein: CASSLDGRGKSNQPQHF; CDR3 DNA: TGTGCCAGCAGCTTAGATGGACGGGGGAAGAGCAATCAGCCCCAGCATTTT
D gene: .; V gene: TRBV20-1; clone size: .; J gene: TRBJ1-2; CDR3 protein: CSARTGTNYGYTF; CDR3 DNA: TGCAGTGCCCGTACGGGAACTAACTATGGCTACACCTTC
D gene: .; V gene: TRBV11-2; clone size: .; J gene: TRBJ2-7; CDR3 protein: CASSKRWDGSESYEQYF; CDR3 DNA: TGTGCCAGCAGCAAAAGGTGGGACGGTTCCGAATCCTACGAGCAGTACTTC
D gene: .; V gene: TRBV6-1; clone size: medium-sized; J gene: TRBJ1-2; CDR3 protein: CASSERSRGGYTF; CDR3 DNA: TGTGCCAGCAGCGAACGCTCGCGGGGTGGCTACACCTTC
D gene: .; V gene: TRBV19; clone size: .; J gene: TRBJ1-1; CDR3 protein: CASNSVPDSEAFF; CDR3 DNA: TGTGCCAGTAACAGCGTCCCGGACAGTGAAGCTTTCTTT
D gene: .; V gene: TRBV30; clone size: few; J gene: TRBJ1-2; CDR3 protein: CAWTDIINYGYTF; CDR3 DNA: TGTGCCTGGACAGACATAATTAACTATGGCTACACCTTC
D gene: TRBD1; V gene: TRBV2; clone size: .; J gene: TRBJ2-3; CDR3 protein: CASTPLGGPLSDTQYF; CDR3 DNA: TGTGCCAGCACTCCCCTAGGGGGCCCTCTCTCAGATACGCAGTATTTT
D gene: .; V gene: TRBV20-1; clone size: .; J gene: TRBJ2-5; CDR3 protein: CSARRGQETQYF; CDR3 DNA: TGCAGTGCTAGAAGGGGGCAAGAGACCCAGTACTTC
D gene: TRBD1; V gene: TRBV20-1; clone size: .; J gene: TRBJ2-1; CDR3 protein: CSAAEPTGRLDEQFF; CDR3 DNA: TGCAGTGCCGCCGAACCGACAGGGAGATTGGATGAGCAGTTCTTC
D gene: .; V gene: TRBV2; clone size: .; J gene: TRBJ1-5; CDR3 protein: CASDRIPGSNQPQHF; CDR3 DNA: TGTGCCAGTGACAGGATACCAGGAAGCAATCAGCCCCAGCATTTT
D gene: TRBD1; V gene: TRBV15; clone size: .; J gene: TRBJ1-1; CDR3 protein: CATSRPGTGRNAEAFF; CDR3 DNA: TGTGCCACCAGCCGCCCGGGGACAGGGCGGAACGCTGAAGCTTTCTTT
D gene: TRBD2; V gene: TRBV2; clone size: .; J gene: TRBJ2-5; CDR3 protein: CASRSKAGTTKETQYF; CDR3 DNA: TGTGCCAGCAGATCTAAAGCCGGGACTACTAAAGAGACCCAGTACTTC
D gene: TRBD1; V gene: TRBV20-1; clone size: few; J gene: TRBJ1-3; CDR3 protein: CSAPYPPGGVGNTIYF; CDR3 DNA: TGCAGTGCCCCCTACCCTCCAGGGGGCGTTGGAAACACCATATATTTT
D gene: .; V gene: TRBV5-1; clone size: .; J gene: TRBJ2-7; CDR3 protein: CASSSTGAGDYEQYF; CDR3 DNA: TGCGCCAGCAGCTCGACCGGTGCAGGAGACTACGAGCAGTACTTC
D gene: .; V gene: TRBV7-8; clone size: few; J gene: TRBJ1-6; CDR3 protein: CASRLTAARSYNSPLHF; CDR3 DNA: TGTGCCAGCAGATTAACCGCAGCCCGCTCCTATAATTCACCCCTCCACTTT